The T cell receptor beta chain described here comes from a study of CD8 T cells in Susac syndrome (dated by TCRdb to 2018 to 2020). Study-level background: The study used repertoire sequencing to test whether antigen drove CD8+ T cell activation and differentiation in Susac syndrome. Clonality of the CD8+ T cell repertoire was compared between eleven to twelve healthy donors, approximately 14 Susac syndrome patients and 15 or so multiple sclerosis patients.

RNA was extracted using the RNeasy kit, and roughly 0.45 to 1 microgram was reverse transcribed with random hexamers. The immunoSEQ multiplex PCR assay, which covers 54 Vbeta and 13 Jbeta segments, was used to amplify TCR beta CDR3 regions. To correct PCR amplification bias, a synthetic template baseline was used for both primer optimization and computational correction. The paper's data handling went like this. Only productive sequences were kept, with reads annotated to V, D and J genes according to IMGT and analyzed in immunoSEQ Analyzer. Clonality was computed as one minus Shannon entropy normalized by log2 of the number of productive unique sequences. For each patient and control, public and private clones were evaluated within the 100 most prevalent clones. Clones were defined as Susac-specific if absent from the healthy and MS cohorts, from 1052 published viral clones and from other ImmuneACCESS disease sequences. TCRdb redid the processing of the public reads, applying fastp at Q25 and MiXCR, and retained in-frame beta chains. Each entry merges the rows of one CDR3 protein and shows their most common DNA and genes. The authors' filters were not applied to this entry. The sample records 150,000 or so distinct CDR3 sequences, about 95% of which are singletons. 0.15% of the sample lies in the top ten.

Regarding this clonotype: The clone's antigen remains unknown. Per-base qualities were not stored, and no clone one base away is much larger.

Trimming removed 1 base from V and 1 base from J, leaving 12 bases between the germline ends. Sequences MGHRA (CDR1) and YSYEKL (CDR2) are obtained from the germline V gene. The CDR3 numbers 16 residues from cysteine through phenylalanine. CDR3 DNA is the only sequence kept; it has 48 bases, read in frame from the first base. Results the study describes overall, beyond this receptor: The TCR sequencing and HLA analysis was acknowledged to have included a relatively small number of individuals.

Peripheral blood CD8+ and CD4+ T cells from healthy donors, Susac syndrome patients and multiple sclerosis patients were profiled by high-throughput TCR beta sequencing. The multiple sclerosis controls were treatment-naive patients whose relapsing-remitting disease, either stable or active, fulfilled the revised McDonald criteria. Bulk CD8+ and CD4+ T cells were purified by magnetic negative isolation, whereas CD8+ TEMRA cells were enriched by FACS. Blood was drawn into EDTA tubes, processed within 24 hours, and PBMCs were isolated by density gradient centrifugation. PBMCs intended for TCR sequencing were frozen in liquid nitrogen and were later thawed in a 37 degrees C water bath. The sorted or isolated CD4+, CD8+ and CD8+ TEMRA cells reached a purity of at least 90%.

The TCR comes from a human donor with multiple sclerosis. The V and J segments used are TRBV4-1 and TRBJ2-3; the D region is possibly TRBD1 or TRBD2, each matching across 6 bases. The sequencing sample was made of CD8+ T cells from PBMCs. The CDR3 is CASSQGPGAGTDTQYF. The sequenced DNA: TGCGCCAGCAGCCAAGGGCCGGGGGCCGGCACAGATACGCAGTATTTT.